This TCR beta chain was recovered during a study of T cell responses to AZD1222 COVID-19 vaccine. Germline CDR1 is SGHDT and CDR2 is YYEEEE. Trimming removed 4 bases at V and 7 bases at J, with 20 bases between. This CDR3 is built from 16 residues. As to this clone: Its cognate antigen is unknown.

Study observations and caveats: Recipients of AZD1222 seropositive at baseline numbered only five or six. Repertoires were obtained solely post-peak T cell response. Among spike-specific TCRs, nearly half reportedly target unmutated variant regions. Most donors were white British, females outnumbered males, and clonal diversity was possibly underestimated.

Libraries were prepared by immunoSEQ multiplex PCR; TCRdb keeps only in-frame clonotypes and omits some of them. The sample contains roughly 77,000 clones, around 90% of which appear only once. The receptor's source is an adult in good health. The chain is built from TRBV5-6 and TRBJ1-4, with D possibly being TRBD1 (6 bases). The sample here was peripheral blood, taken on day 0 of MenACWY control vaccination. As DNA, the CDR3 is TGTGCCAGCAGCCCGATTCCAGGGGTAGCTAGTGAAAAACTGTTTTTT. Encoded protein: CASSPIPGVASEKLFF.